Listed below are T cell receptor beta chains from one sample, sequenced in a study of blood T cell repertoires in COVID-19. Sequenced by immunoSEQ multiplex PCR; TCRdb stores in-frame clones only, minus some. Among a few hundred thousand clones listed, about 90% were seen once. The material sequenced was peripheral blood. The receptors originated from a middle-aged man with active or convalescent COVID-19. Both conserved end residues are part of each CDR3. The D gene is left open where the match is weak. Clone size is given for some rows only: seen once, a few or many times, or a class if the clone is expanded.

- TRBJ2-6 TRBV27 TRBD1 CASSSRTGSNGANVLTF TGTGCCAGCAGTTCCCGGACAGGGAGTAATGGGGCCAACGTCCTGACTTTC
- TRBJ1-2 TRBV25-1 TRBD1 CASSITGVGYGYTF TGTGCCAGCAGTATCACAGGGGTGGGCTATGGCTACACCTTC
- TRBJ1-6 TRBV6-4 - CASSDSQGPLHF TGTGCCAGCAGTGACTCCCAGGGGCCCCTCCACTTT
- TRBJ2-2 TRBV20-1 TRBD2 CSASPPSGMNTGELFF TGCAGTGCTAGTCCCCCTAGCGGGATGAACACCGGGGAGCTGTTTTTT
- TRBJ1-1 TRBV6-6 - CASSYSQSEAFF TGTGCCAGCAGTTACTCACAGTCTGAAGCTTTCTTT
once TRBJ2-7 TRBV28 - CASNPLVTLAHEQYF TGTGCCAGCAACCCTCTGGTGACTCTAGCCCACGAGCAGTACTTC
- TRBJ2-7 TRBV30 - CAWNGRGWTSSYEQYF TGTGCCTGGAACGGCAGGGGATGGACTAGCTCCTACGAGCAGTACTTC
- TRBJ1-3 TRBV6-5 TRBD1 CASAAQGAYGNTIYF TGTGCCAGCGCGGCACAGGGGGCATATGGAAACACCATATATTTT
few TRBJ1-6 TRBV7-9 - CASSFGTTDSPLHF TGTGCCAGCAGCTTCGGGACAACGGATTCACCCCTCCACTTT
- TRBJ2-5 TRBV7-2 TRBD1 CASSLVGGQGGKTQYF TGTGCCAGCAGCTTGGTCGGCGGACAGGGCGGGAAGACCCAGTACTTC
- TRBJ1-4 TRBV5-1 - CASSLSGRKKLFF TGCGCCAGCAGCTTGTCAGGGAGGAAAAAACTGTTTTTT
- TRBJ1-2 TRBV27 TRBD1 CASTSGGQRYGYTF TGTGCCAGCACCTCCGGGGGACAGCGCTATGGCTACACCTTC
- TRBJ2-5 TRBV7-6 - CASSSMLTGQETQYF TGTGCCAGCAGCTCCATGTTGACAGGACAAGAGACCCAGTACTTC
- TRBJ2-3 TRBV9 - CASSGDLLTQYF TGTGCCAGCAGCGGCGACTTGCTTACGCAGTATTTT
once TRBJ2-3 TRBV2 TRBD1 CASRDQTGGGTDTQYF TGTGCCAGCAGGGACCAGACAGGGGGCGGGACAGATACGCAGTATTTT
- TRBJ1-1 TRBV5-6 - CASTLGSTNTEAFF TGTGCCAGCACCCTGGGGAGCACGAACACTGAAGCTTTCTTT
once TRBJ1-1 TRBV10-2 TRBD1 CASAGQGASWHTEAFF TGCGCCAGCGCAGGACAGGGGGCGAGTTGGCACACTGAAGCTTTCTTT
- TRBJ1-5 TRBV2 - CASSVNPDNVLDQPQHF TGTGCCAGCAGTGTAAACCCGGACAATGTTCTTGATCAGCCCCAGCATTTT
- TRBJ2-3 TRBV3-1/TRBV3-2 - CASSPIGSGSTDTQYF TGTGCCAGCTCCCCAATAGGCAGCGGAAGCACAGATACGCAGTATTTT
- TRBJ2-3 TRBV9 TRBD2 CASSVATRTSGGARSTDTQYF TGTGCCAGCAGCGTAGCTACCCGGACTAGCGGGGGGGCACGTAGCACAGATACGCAGTATTTT
- TRBJ1-2 TRBV10-2 TRBD1 CASRTGSYGYTF TGCGCCAGCAGGACAGGGTCATATGGCTACACCTTC
- TRBJ1-1 TRBV27 TRBD1 CASSLAGTAVGHTEAFF TGTGCCAGCAGTTTAGCCGGGACAGCGGTCGGTCACACTGAAGCTTTCTTT
- TRBJ2-1 TRBV7-2 - CASSLGFGWQFF TGTGCCAGCAGCTTAGGGTTCGGGTGGCAGTTCTTC
- TRBJ2-6 TRBV19 TRBD1 CASSIGTGTAGANVLTF TGTGCCAGTAGTATAGGGACAGGGACGGCAGGGGCCAACGTCCTGACTTTC
- TRBJ1-6 TRBV5-1 - CASSLGQGISPLHF TGCGCCAGCAGCTTGGGGCAGGGCATTTCACCCCTCCACTTT
- TRBJ1-3 TRBV28 TRBD1 CASGDSETGNTIYF TGTGCCAGCGGGGACAGCGAGACTGGAAACACCATATATTTT
- TRBJ1-1 TRBV28 TRBD1 CASRGTGNTEAFF TGTGCCAGCAGGGGGACAGGGAACACTGAAGCTTTCTTT
- TRBJ2-1 TRBV27 TRBD1 CASSLGSTGHNEQFF TGTGCCAGCAGTTTAGGTTCGACAGGGCACAATGAGCAGTTCTTC
- TRBJ1-3 TRBV5-1 - CASSLDLQSFSGNTIYF TGCGCCAGCAGCTTGGATTTACAGTCCTTCTCTGGAAACACCATATATTTT
- TRBJ1-3 TRBV19 - CASSIQGTRDTIYF TGTGCCAGTAGTATCCAGGGGACGAGGGACACCATATATTTT
- TRBJ1-3 TRBV5-8 - CASSLRGGTGNTIYF TGTGCCAGCAGCTTGAGGGGGGGAACTGGAAACACCATATATTTT
few TRBJ1-1 TRBV30 - CAWSGPYQGYTEAFF TGTGCCTGGAGTGGCCCTTACCAGGGGTACACTGAAGCTTTCTTT
- TRBJ2-2 TRBV9 - CASSVDSNTGELFF TGTGCCAGCAGCGTAGACTCGAACACCGGGGAGCTGTTTTTT
- TRBJ1-3 TRBV30 - CAWSGGETGTLPWGNTIYF TGTGCCTGGAGTGGTGGGGAGACAGGAACCCTACCCTGGGGGAACACCATATATTTT
- TRBJ2-1 TRBV9 - CASSGWRYNEQFF TGTGCCAGCAGCGGTTGGAGGTACAATGAGCAGTTCTTC
- TRBJ2-5 TRBV9 - CASSVGGGPQETQYF TGTGCCAGCAGCGTAGGGGGAGGCCCCCAAGAGACCCAGTACTTC
- TRBJ1-5 TRBV5-1 - CASSRQGGDQPQHF TGCGCCAGCAGCCGGCAGGGAGGGGATCAGCCCCAGCATTTT
- TRBJ2-2 TRBV6-5 TRBD1 CASTLGQPNTGELFF TGTGCCAGCACCCTGGGACAGCCCAACACCGGGGAGCTGTTTTTT
- TRBJ1-4 TRBV5-5 TRBD1 CASSLAPGGTNEKLFF TGTGCCAGCAGCTTGGCCCCAGGGGGTACTAATGAAAAACTGTTTTTT
- TRBJ1-4 TRBV5-6 - CASSVSRVFATNEKLFF TGTGCCAGCAGTGTTTCCAGGGTTTTCGCAACTAATGAAAAACTGTTTTTT
- TRBJ2-7 TRBV2 - CASSETFGGQYF TGTGCCAGCAGTGAAACATTCGGCGGGCAGTACTTC